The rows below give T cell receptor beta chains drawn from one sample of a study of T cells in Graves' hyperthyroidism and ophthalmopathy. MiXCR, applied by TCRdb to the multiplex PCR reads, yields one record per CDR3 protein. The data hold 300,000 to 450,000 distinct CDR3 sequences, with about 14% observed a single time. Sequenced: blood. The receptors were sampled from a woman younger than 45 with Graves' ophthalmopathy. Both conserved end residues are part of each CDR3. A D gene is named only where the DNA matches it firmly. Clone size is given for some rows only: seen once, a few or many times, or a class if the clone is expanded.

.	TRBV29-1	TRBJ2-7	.	CSVEVVTEGEQYF	TGCAGCGTTGAAGTTGTGACCGAGGGGGAGCAGTACTTC
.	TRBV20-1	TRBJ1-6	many	CSARRGEVLGSPLHF	TGCAGTGCTAGGCGGGGTGAGGTCCTCGGGTCACCCCTCCACTTT
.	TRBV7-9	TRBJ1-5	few	CASSLAAGDGNQPQHF	TGTGCCAGCAGCTTAGCTGCCGGGGATGGCAATCAGCCCCAGCATTTT
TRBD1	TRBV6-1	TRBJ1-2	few	CASSAPGTVDGYTF	TGTGCCAGCAGCGCCCCCGGGACAGTCGATGGCTACACCTTC
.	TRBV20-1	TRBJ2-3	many	CSANLPGPTDTQYF	TGCAGTGCTAACCTCCCGGGCCCAACAGATACGCAGTATTTT
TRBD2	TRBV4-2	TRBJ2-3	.	CASSQGNSGGALSDTQYF	TGTGCCAGCAGCCAAGGCAATAGCGGGGGGGCCCTTTCAGATACGCAGTATTTT
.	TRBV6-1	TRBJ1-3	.	CASSVQPSGNTIYF	TGTGCCAGCAGTGTCCAGCCCTCTGGAAACACCATATATTTT
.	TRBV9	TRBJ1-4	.	CASSVGFSTNEKLFF	TGTGCCAGCAGCGTAGGTTTCAGCACCAATGAAAAACTGTTTTTT
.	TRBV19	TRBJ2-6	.	CASSISVFRSGANVLTF	TGTGCCAGTAGTATTTCTGTTTTTCGCTCTGGGGCCAACGTCCTGACTTTC
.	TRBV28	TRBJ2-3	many	CASSGGRTHPTQYF	TGTGCCAGCAGTGGGGGACGTACACATCCTACGCAGTATTTT
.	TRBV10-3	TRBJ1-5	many	CAISESDRNQPQHF	TGTGCCATCAGTGAGTCCGACAGGAACCAGCCCCAGCATTTT
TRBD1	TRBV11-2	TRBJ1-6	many	CASSWVAGTGGASPLHF	TGTGCCAGCAGCTGGGTGGCCGGGACAGGGGGCGCATCACCCCTCCACTTT
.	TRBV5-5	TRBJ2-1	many	CASSIGDRLVYNEQFF	TGTGCCAGCAGCATTGGAGACAGGCTGGTTTACAATGAGCAGTTCTTC
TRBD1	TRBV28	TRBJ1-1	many	CASDRGQAGAFF	TGTGCCAGTGACAGGGGGCAGGCTGGGGCTTTCTTT
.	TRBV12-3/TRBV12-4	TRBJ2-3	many	CASSSDSPTDTQYF	TGTGCCAGCAGTTCGGACTCGCCGACAGATACGCAGTATTTT
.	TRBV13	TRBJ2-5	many	CASSATFETQYF	TGTGCCAGCAGCGCAACCTTTGAGACCCAGTACTTC
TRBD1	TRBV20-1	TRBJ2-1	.	CSAGTGEYEQFF	TGCAGTGCTGGAACAGGGGAGTATGAGCAGTTCTTC
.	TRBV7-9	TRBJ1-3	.	CASSLRQLNPGNTIYF	TGTGCCAGCAGCTTACGACAGTTAAACCCTGGAAACACCATATATTTT
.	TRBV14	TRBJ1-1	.	CASSQDFRGGEAFF	TGTGCCAGCAGCCAAGATTTCCGGGGAGGGGAAGCTTTCTTT
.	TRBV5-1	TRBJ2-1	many	CASSPSLPGSPWNEQFF	TGCGCCAGCAGCCCCTCGCTCCCGGGATCCCCGTGGAATGAGCAGTTCTTC
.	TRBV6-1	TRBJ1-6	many	CASSLEGENNSPLHF	TGTGCCAGCAGTTTGGAAGGGGAAAATAATTCACCCCTCCACTTT
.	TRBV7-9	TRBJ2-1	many	CASSLAPAGVMHEQFF	TGTGCCAGCAGCTTAGCGCCAGCAGGTGTTATGCATGAGCAGTTCTTC
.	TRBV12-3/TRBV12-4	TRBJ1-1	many	CASSLWFGNTEAFF	TGTGCCAGCAGTTTGTGGTTCGGGAACACTGAAGCTTTCTTT
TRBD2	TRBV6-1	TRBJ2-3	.	CASSRTSGGAQYF	TGTGCCAGCAGTCGGACTAGCGGGGGGGCCCAGTATTTT
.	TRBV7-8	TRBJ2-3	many	CASSLDRVRRAVTDTQYF	TGTGCCAGCAGCTTAGACCGGGTCAGAAGGGCTGTCACAGATACGCAGTATTTT
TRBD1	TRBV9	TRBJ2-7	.	CASSGEDRGESYEQYF	TGTGCCAGCAGCGGAGAAGACAGGGGAGAATCCTACGAGCAGTACTTC
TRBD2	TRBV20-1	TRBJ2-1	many	CSAFSGESAYATYNEQFF	TGCAGTGCTTTTAGCGGGGAGTCAGCCTACGCCACCTACAATGAGCAGTTCTTC
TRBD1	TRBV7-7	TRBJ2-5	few	CASSKRTGELETQYF	TGTGCTAGCAGCAAGAGGACAGGGGAGCTGGAGACCCAGTACTTC
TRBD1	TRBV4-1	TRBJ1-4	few	CASSHRRGQGNSGKLFF	TGCGCCAGCAGCCACCGTCGGGGACAGGGGAATTCGGGAAAACTGTTTTTT
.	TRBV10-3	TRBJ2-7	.	CAIRRDSSYEQYF	TGTGCCATCAGGCGGGACAGTTCCTACGAGCAGTACTTC
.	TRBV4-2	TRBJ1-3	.	CASSQKGPGRTGNTIYF	TGTGCCAGCAGCCAAAAAGGTCCCGGCCGGACTGGAAACACCATATATTTT
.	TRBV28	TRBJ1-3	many	CASRLYSGNTIYF	TGTGCCAGCCGACTGTACTCTGGAAACACCATATATTTT
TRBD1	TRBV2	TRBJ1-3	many	CASSASVGTGTNTIYF	TGTGCCAGCAGTGCCTCGGTCGGGACAGGGACAAACACCATATATTTT
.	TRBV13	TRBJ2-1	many	CASSPKGTPKYNEQFF	TGTGCCAGCAGCCCAAAAGGGACACCCAAATACAATGAGCAGTTCTTC
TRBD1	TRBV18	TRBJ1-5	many	CASSHGIGQGSNQPQHF	TGTGCCAGCTCACACGGTATCGGACAGGGTAGCAATCAGCCCCAGCATTTT
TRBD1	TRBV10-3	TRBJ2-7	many	CAIRLDRGLLGSYEQYF	TGTGCCATCAGATTGGACAGGGGGCTGTTGGGCTCCTACGAGCAGTACTTC
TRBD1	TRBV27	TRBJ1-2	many	CASRGQGAADGYTF	TGTGCCAGCAGGGGACAGGGGGCGGCTGATGGCTACACCTTC
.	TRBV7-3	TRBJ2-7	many	CASSPALGGEQYF	TGTGCCAGCAGCCCCGCCTTGGGGGGCGAGCAGTACTTC
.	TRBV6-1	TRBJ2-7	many	CASSEAAYEQYF	TGTGCCAGCAGTGAAGCAGCCTACGAGCAGTACTTC
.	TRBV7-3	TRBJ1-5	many	CASRMPRDSNQPQHF	TGTGCCAGCAGAATGCCTCGGGATAGCAATCAGCCCCAGCATTTT
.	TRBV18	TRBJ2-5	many	CASSPRDQETQYF	TGTGCCAGCTCACCGAGGGATCAAGAGACCCAGTACTTC
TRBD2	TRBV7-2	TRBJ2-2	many	CASIAGGLNTGELFF	TGTGCCAGCATAGCGGGGGGGCTGAACACCGGGGAGCTGTTTTTT
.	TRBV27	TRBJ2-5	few	CASNGPGRTQYF	TGTGCCAGCAATGGTCCGGGGCGGACCCAGTACTTC
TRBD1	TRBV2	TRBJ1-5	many	CASSGSGQANQPQHF	TGTGCCAGCAGCGGCTCGGGACAGGCCAATCAGCCCCAGCATTTT